Here is one T cell receptor beta chain with its context. This clone has only one observation. Its antigen is currently not known. Base qualities are not recorded, but no much larger clone differs from it by a single base. Reading from cysteine to phenylalanine, the CDR3 counts 15 amino acids. The kept DNA is CDR3 alone, 45 bases in frame from the first base. V and J are truncated by 9 bases and 4 bases respectively, leaving an intervening sequence of 18 bases. CDR1 and CDR2 (MDHEN, SYDVKM) derive from the germline V gene. To sequence the TCRbeta CDR3 region, genomic DNA was isolated from the sorted cells. The immunoSEQ Assay was used to sequence the TCRbeta CDR3 regions. Entries here come from immuneACCESS through TCRdb and include only in-frame sequences with V and J called. Some clones fail to appear in such tables; in the studies checked, an unresolved V gene covers under half of the shortfall, and the cause of the remainder is unknown. The sample records around 80,000 clones, around 90% of which are singletons. The ten most abundant clones make up around 0.19% of the sample.

The data are from a study of OX40 agonist ivuxolimab in advanced cancers. Study-wide context: Ivuxolimab, which targeted the costimulatory receptor OX40 (CD134), was an agonistic, fully human IgG2 monoclonal antibody. Intravenous ivuxolimab was administered to patients every 2 weeks at six dose levels: 0.01, 0.1, 0.3, 1.5, 3 and 10 mg/kg. Of the 50 to 55 patients in dose escalation, some 20 had hepatocellular carcinoma, some 15 had melanoma, 9 had renal cell carcinoma and 9 had head and neck cancer. In the dose-escalation cohort, around 80% of patients were male, and the mean age was 60 years with a range of roughly 20 to 80. Prior anti-PD-1, anti-PD-L1 or anti-CTLA-4 therapy was permitted, and checkpoint inhibitors had been received by roughly 42% of dose-escalation patients. Partial responses occurred in three dose-escalation patients, of whom one had hepatocellular carcinoma and two had cutaneous melanoma. Peripheral TCRbeta sequencing aimed to test whether ivuxolimab altered TCR sequence diversity and caused clonal T-cell expansion. The paper covers the monotherapy dose-escalation part of the phase I ivuxolimab trial, which included N = 52 patients. Points the paper makes about the study in general: In the 0.1-3.0 mg/kg groups, partial responders had among the lowest normalized peripheral clonal expansion, particularly in CD8+ T cells. Low levels of normalized T-cell clonal expansion were also seen in some patients who did not respond. The antigen specificity of the peripheral T cells that underwent clonal expansion was not determined. After ivuxolimab, more expanded clones were found on average in CD8+ T cells than in CD4+ T cells. Clonal expansion of both CD4+ and CD8+ blood T cells was observed from baseline to week 6 at doses 0.1 to 3.0 mg/kg.

Patients with a history of autoimmune disease or receiving systemic immunosuppression were excluded from the trial. In every dose cohort, peripheral blood was drawn for TCR sequencing at baseline, cycle 4 day 1, and cycle 7 day 1. Samples came from an open-label, multicenter, first-in-human phase I dose-escalation trial of ivuxolimab. Adults with locally advanced or metastatic melanoma, renal cell, hepatocellular, or head and neck squamous cell carcinoma were enrolled in the trial. Before TCR sequencing, CD4+ T cells and CD8+ T cells were sorted from peripheral blood as separate populations. The chain uses TRBV28 and TRBJ2-2; there is no confident call for the D gene. This receptor was taken from an adult with an advanced solid tumor such as melanoma, head and neck, liver or kidney cancer. This specimen was CD4+ or CD8+ T cells sorted from blood, taken in a trial of the OX40 agonist ivuxolimab. The CDR3 is CASRKSLGSTGELFF. The DNA is as follows: TGTGCCAGTCGAAAGAGCTTAGGGTCCACCGGGGAGCTGTTTTTT.